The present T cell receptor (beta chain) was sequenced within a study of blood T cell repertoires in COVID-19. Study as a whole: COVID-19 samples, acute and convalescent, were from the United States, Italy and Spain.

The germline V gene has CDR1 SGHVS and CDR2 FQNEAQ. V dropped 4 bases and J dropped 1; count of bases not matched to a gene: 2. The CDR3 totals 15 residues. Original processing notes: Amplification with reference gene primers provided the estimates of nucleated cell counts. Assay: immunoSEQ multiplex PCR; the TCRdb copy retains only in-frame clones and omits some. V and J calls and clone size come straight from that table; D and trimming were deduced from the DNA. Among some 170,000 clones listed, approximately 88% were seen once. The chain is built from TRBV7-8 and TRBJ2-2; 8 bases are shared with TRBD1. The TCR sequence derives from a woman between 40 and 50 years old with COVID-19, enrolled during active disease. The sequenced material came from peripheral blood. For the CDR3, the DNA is TGTGCCAGCAGCTCGGACAGGGTGAACACCGGGGAGCTGTTTTTT. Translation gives CASSSDRVNTGELFF.